This entry concerns a single TCR beta chain. Its target is unknown. The sample belongs to a study of radiation and T cells in renal cell carcinoma. Study-wide findings and caveats: In blood, top tumor clones expanded by 2 weeks, shrinking by 4.

TCRdb's table, derived via immunoSEQ multiplex PCR, lists solely in-frame clones and lacks some. This sample has 70,000 to 90,000 clones; just over 85% occur once, and the top ten carry approximately 22%. The CDR3 contains 21 residues. V dropped 1 base and J dropped 1 base, with 26 bases sitting between them. Germline V lookup: CDR1 LNHDA, CDR2 SQIVND (reference sequence). Time point of the sample: blood 2 weeks post-SBRT. Specified treatment: 15 Gy SBRT to primary tumor, nephrectomy 4 weeks later. The sample was blood, taken from a patient whose treatment included radiotherapy and nephrectomy. The chain combines TRBV19 with TRBJ1-5; tentatively, D is TRBD1 (5 bases). The source is a woman aged 45-59 years with renal cell carcinoma. CDR3 nucleotide sequence: TGTGCCAGTAGTATAGTGCGGGGGTTGAAGCTTTCCGGTCGGAGCAATCAGCCCCAGCATTTT. Translating it yields CASSIVRGLKLSGRSNQPQHF.